The 29 T cell receptor beta chains in this list originate from one sample, sequenced in a study of identifying expanded T cells in peripheral blood. Profiling relied on immunoSEQ multiplex PCR, and the TCRdb table lists in-frame clones only, not all of them. The sample has 70,000 to 100,000 clones, more than 70% seen once. Input material: blood. All receptors come from a person aged 18 to 70 in good health.

In its sample, this clone was seen once. The V gene is TRBV4-2, the J gene TRBJ1-5; D ambiguous. CDR3 length: 17 amino acids. In germline, CDR1 is LGHNA, CDR2 YNFKEQ. The ends were cut back, 0 bases at V and 7 bases at J, with 19 bases in the middle. The CDR3: CASSQEVAGGLRQPQHF. CDR3 DNA: TGTGCCAGCAGCCAAGAGGTAGCCGGAGGGCTACGACAGCCCCAGCATTTT.

This chain links TRBV5-1 with TRBJ1-1, with D possibly being TRBD1 (5 bases). V was clipped by 4 bases and J by 5 bases, with 15 bases between them. CDR3 size: 14 residues. Per germline, CDR1 SGHRS and CDR2 YFSETQ. CDR3 nucleotides: TGCGCCAGCAGCACCTCGACAGTGGAAACTGAAGCTTTCTTT. Its protein product is CASSTSTVETEAFF.

This chain uses TRBV10-3 with TRBJ2-5, with 9 bases that match TRBD1. With V trimmed by 7 bases and J by 2 bases, 8 bases remained unmatched. The germline V gene encodes CDR1 ENHRY and CDR2 SYGVKD. This CDR3 is 15 amino acids long. The CDR3 loop is CAITPGQGGQETQYF. CDR3 in DNA: TGTGCCATCACTCCGGGACAGGGAGGACAAGAGACCCAGTACTTC.

The chain employs TRBV11-3 and TRBJ2-3; 9 nucleotides agree with TRBD2. The CDR3 contains 17 residues. V shed 2 bases, J shed 6 bases, and the junction held 12 bases outside the gene matches. Per the germline V gene, CDR1 is SGHNT and CDR2 is YENEEA. The CDR3 here is CASSLSQGGGAKDTQYF. The CDR3 nucleotides are TGTGCCAGCAGCTTATCTCAAGGCGGGGGGGCCAAGGATACGCAGTATTTT.

The rearrangement uses TRBV11-2 and TRBJ2-5; 8 bases are a match to TRBD2. The CDR3 runs to 16 residues. CDR1 and CDR2 from the germline V gene are SGHAT and FQNNGV. J lost 2 bases, V lost 5 bases, and 10 bases had no gene match. CDR3 bases: TGTGCCAGCAGCCGATTCGGAAGCGGGGGACAAGAGACCCAGTACTTC. Its translation: CASSRFGSGGQETQYF.

This rearrangement joins TRBV5-8 to TRBJ2-2; D call uncertain. This CDR3 contains 16 residues. V lost 7 bases and J 3 bases, leaving 19 bases between the germline ends. Germline V gene data show CDR1 as SGHTS and CDR2 as YDEGEE. Here the CDR3 reads CASLARNPTDTGELFF. CDR3 sequence (DNA): TGTGCCAGCCTGGCGAGGAATCCAACTGACACCGGGGAGCTGTTTTTT.

The chain couples TRBV7-8 to TRBJ1-1; 11 bases align to TRBD1. V lost 9 bases to trimming and J lost 5 bases; unmatched junction nucleotides: 8. Germline V gene lookup returns CDR1 SGHVS and CDR2 FQNEAQ. This CDR3 has 14 residues. The CDR3 nucleotides read TGTGCCAGTCGGATCGGACAGGGGGCGACTGAAGCTTTCTTT. It yields the protein CASRIGQGATEAFF.

The rearrangement joins TRBV13 to TRBJ2-7; 10 bases fit TRBD1. After removal of 5 bases from V and 7 bases from J, the junction contained 11 bases not matched to a gene. The CDR3 runs to 15 residues. The V gene's germline CDR1 is PRHDT and CDR2 FYEKMQ (reference sequence). In DNA, the CDR3 is TGTGCCAGCAGCCACATCGGGACAGGGGATGGGGAGCAGTACTTC. Encoded protein: CASSHIGTGDGEQYF. Complete variable domain (other parts from reference TRBV13 and TRBJ2-7): AAGVIQSPRHLIKEKRETATLKCYPIPRHDTVYWYQQGPGQDPQFLISFYEKMQSDKGSIPDRFSAQQFSDYHSELNMSSLELGDSALYFCASSHIGTGDGEQYFGPGTRLTVT.

This sequence joins TRBV30 and TRBJ2-5; 9 positions agree with TRBD2. The V segment lost 2 bases and the J segment 4 bases; nucleotides outside the gene matches: 5. Germline CDR1 GTSNPN, CDR2 SVGIG (reference sequence). The CDR3 spans 14 residues. The CDR3 here is CAWSRYSGGETQYF. For the CDR3, the DNA is TGTGCCTGGAGTCGATATAGCGGGGGAGAGACCCAGTACTTC. The entire variable domain, with the rest obtained from reference TRBV30 and TRBJ2-5, is as follows: SQTIHQWPATLVQPVGSPLSLECTVEGTSNPNLYWYRQAAGRGLQLLFYSVGIGQISSEVPQNLSASRPQDRQFILSSKKLLLSDSGFYLCAWSRYSGGETQYFGPGTRLLVL.

The chain employs TRBV7-8 and TRBJ2-5; D gene unclear. Trimming took 5 bases from V and 4 from J, leaving 11 bases between them. The germline V gene has CDR1 SGHVS and CDR2 FQNEAQ. This CDR3 is 13 amino acids long. CDR3 DNA sequence: TGTGCCAGCAGCGGAATAACCGGAGAGACCCAGTACTTC. Residues: CASSGITGETQYF.

V gene TRBV18 combines with J gene TRBJ1-5; D perhaps matches TRBD1 (6 bases). The CDR3 spans 13 residues. V was shortened by 2 bases and J by 5 bases, with 7 bases between the two germline ends. Germline assignment: CDR1 KGHSH and CDR2 LQKENI. The CDR3 coding sequence is TGTGCCAGCTCACCAAGGACAGATCAGCCCCAGCATTTT. It is translated as CASSPRTDQPQHF.

V gene TRBV28 combines with J gene TRBJ2-5, with TRBD1 matching over 10 bases. CDR3 size: 18 residues. Germline loops: CDR1 MDHEN, CDR2 SYDVKM. V dropped 2 bases and J dropped 2; count of bases not matched to a gene: 11. The DNA of the CDR3 is TGTGCCAGCAGTTTAGAGACAGGGGGCGTCGGCCGGCAAGAGACCCAGTACTTC. Its protein is CASSLETGGVGRQETQYF.

The chain couples TRBV7-2 to TRBJ1-2; D gene uncertain. CDR1 is SGHTA and CDR2 is FQGNSA in the germline V gene. V lost 1 base and J 2 bases, leaving 11 bases between the germline ends. CDR3 length equals 15 residues. The chain's CDR3 is CASSLDPGNNYGYTF. The CDR3 bases are TGTGCCAGCAGCTTAGATCCCGGGAACAACTATGGCTACACCTTC.

CDR3 in DNA: TGTGCCAGCAGCCCCCGCCCGGATCAAGAGACCCAGTACTTC. Its translation is CASSPRPDQETQYF. The chain combines TRBV7-8 with TRBJ2-5; D gene uncertain. There are 14 residues in the CDR3. Trimming cost V 5 bases and J 2 bases, with 12 bases left between them. The germline gives CDR1 SGHVS, CDR2 FQNEAQ.

The chain has TRBV4-2 and TRBJ1-5, with TRBD1 matching over 8 bases. CDR3 size: 16 residues. Germline V gene sequence: CDR1 LGHNA, CDR2 YNFKEQ. J was trimmed by 3 bases and V by 1 base; bases with no gene match: 5. CDR3 residues: CASSQGQGPPNQPQHF. The CDR3 DNA reads TGTGCCAGCAGCCAAGGACAGGGGCCCCCCAATCAGCCCCAGCATTTT.

The chain links TRBV28 to TRBJ1-1; 7 bases line up with TRBD1. CDR1 is MDHEN, CDR2 SYDVKM, per germline. The CDR3 extends over 20 amino acids. After removal of 3 bases from V and 1 base from J, the junction contained 20 bases not matched to a gene. The CDR3 DNA reads as TGTGCCAGCAGTTTGGTCCCCTCGCTTTTCCGGACAGGCGAGAACACTGAAGCTTTCTTT. This gives the protein CASSLVPSLFRTGENTEAFF.

This clone was recorded once. This chain connects TRBV19 to TRBJ1-4; D is uncertain. Trimming left V 4 bases short and J 7 bases short, with 16 bases between. The CDR3 has 15 amino acids. Germline assignment: CDR1 LNHDA and CDR2 SQIVND (reference sequence). The CDR3 bases are TGTGCCAGTAGTAATATCCGCGGACGGTCTGAAAAACTGTTTTTT. This translates into CASSNIRGRSEKLFF.

The rearrangement links TRBV2 to TRBJ1-1, with TRBD1 as a possible D gene (5 bases). The CDR3 spans 11 residues. Germline-derived CDR1 and CDR2 are SNHLY and FYNNEI. V lost 4 bases and J lost 11, with 11 bases in between. The CDR3 DNA follows: TGTGCCAGCAGTGGGGGCGGGATCGCTTTCTTT. It translates to CASSGGGIAFF.

The rearrangement links TRBV5-6 to TRBJ1-2; no reliable D call. CDR1 and CDR2 from the germline V gene are SGHDT and YYEEEE. Trimming stripped 3 bases from V and 14 bases from J, with 14 bases between. CDR3 length: 11 amino acids. The CDR3 reads CASSSQDYETF. DNA for the CDR3: TGTGCCAGCAGCTCCCAGGATTATGAGACCTTC.

The V gene is TRBV10-2, the J gene TRBJ1-4; TRBD1 aligns across 8 bases. CDR1 and CDR2 from the germline V gene are WSHSY and SAAADI. V was clipped by 6 bases and J by 7 bases; unmatched bases: 4. The CDR3 is 13 amino acids. The CDR3 DNA reads as TGCGCCAGCAGGGACAGGGTGGGTGAAAAACTGTTTTTT. Translated, it gives CASRDRVGEKLFF.

V usage is TRBV7-2 and J usage is TRBJ2-3; the D is unclear. CDR1 is SGHTA and CDR2 is FQGNSA in the germline V gene. Trimming took off 4 bases at V and 3 bases at J, with 5 bases between the two ends. The CDR3 covers 12 residues. The CDR3 sequence: CASSYSTDTQYF. DNA for the CDR3: TGTGCCAGCAGCTACTCGACAGATACGCAGTATTTT.

V and J are TRBV10-1 and TRBJ2-4; tentative D call: TRBD1 (5 bases). Trimming shortened V by 3 bases and J by 8 bases, and 17 bases separated the two germline ends. This CDR3 has 15 residues. Germline CDR1 and CDR2: WNHNN and SYGVQD (reference sequence). This chain's CDR3 is CASSEGFGAGDIQYF. CDR3 coding DNA: TGCGCCAGCAGTGAAGGATTTGGGGCTGGGGACATTCAGTACTTC.

The chain carries TRBV14 and TRBJ2-2; 7 nucleotides agree with TRBD1. Germline values: CDR1 SGHDN, CDR2 FVKESK. The CDR3 runs to 14 residues. The trim removed 2 bases at V and 5 bases at J, leaving 2 bases unmatched. The CDR3 DNA sequence: TGTGCCAGCAGCCAATCACAGGGGACCGGGGAGCTGTTTTTT. This translates into CASSQSQGTGELFF.

The V and J genes are TRBV4-3 and TRBJ2-2; 7 bases match TRBD2. The trim removed 4 bases at V and 4 bases at J, leaving 3 bases unmatched. CDR3 size: 14 residues. Per germline, CDR1 LGHNA and CDR2 YSLEER. CDR3 protein: CASSPGLLTGELFF. For the CDR3, the DNA is TGCGCCAGCAGCCCGGGACTACTCACCGGGGAGCTGTTTTTT.

This chain connects TRBV7-2 to TRBJ1-2; maybe TRBD1 (6 bases). Trimming left V 5 bases short and J 5 bases short, with 21 bases between. Germline V CDR1 and CDR2: SGHTA, FQGNSA. The CDR3 sequence is 16 residues long. The CDR3 here is CASSPGVQITSYGYTF. For the CDR3, the DNA is TGTGCCAGCAGCCCAGGGGTACAGATTACCAGTTATGGCTACACCTTC.

The chain recombines TRBV6-6 with TRBJ2-7; perhaps TRBD1 as D (8 bases). V gave up 0 bases and J gave up 4 bases, with 13 bases separating them. From germline, CDR1 is MNHNY and CDR2 SVGAGI (reference sequence). The CDR3 loop spans 15 amino acids. The CDR3, as DNA: TGTGCCAGCAGTTACTCCGGACAGGGAGGGTACGAGCAGTACTTC. Protein product: CASSYSGQGGYEQYF.

The V call is TRBV5-8, the J call TRBJ2-2; D is unclear. The germline V gene has CDR1 SGHTS and CDR2 YDEGEE. Trimming shortened V by 4 bases and J by 0 bases, and 7 bases separated the two germline ends. There are 14 residues in the CDR3. The CDR3 nucleotides are TGTGCCAGCAGCCATACAGCGAACACCGGGGAGCTGTTTTTT. It is translated as CASSHTANTGELFF. Full variable domain (outside the CDR3, taken from reference TRBV5-8 and TRBJ2-2): EAGVTQSPTHLIKTRGQQATLRCSPISGHTSVYWYQQALGLGLQFLLWYDEGEERNRGNFPPRFSGRQFPNYSSELNVNALELEDSALYLCASSHTANTGELFFGEGSRLTVL.

This clone came up once. The sample carries other DNA sequences with the same CDR3. This rearrangement joins TRBV5-4 to TRBJ2-5, with D unclear. Trimming shortened V by 3 bases and J by 2 bases, and 8 bases separated the two germline ends. This CDR3 region has 13 residues. CDR1 and CDR2 from the germline V gene are SGHNT and YYREEE (reference sequence). CDR3 in amino acids: CASSSGPQETQYF. CDR3 bases: TGTGCCAGCAGCTCGGGTCCTCAAGAGACCCAGTACTTC.

J is TRBJ2-3 and V is TRBV5-1; TRBD1 matches at 7 bases. This CDR3 is built from 14 residues. Germline CDR1 is SGHRS and CDR2 is YFSETQ. V lost 4 bases, J lost 6 bases, and 8 bases stayed unmatched. The DNA for the CDR3 is TGCGCCAGCAGCCCGACAGGGATCCGGGATACGCAGTATTTT. Protein product: CASSPTGIRDTQYF.